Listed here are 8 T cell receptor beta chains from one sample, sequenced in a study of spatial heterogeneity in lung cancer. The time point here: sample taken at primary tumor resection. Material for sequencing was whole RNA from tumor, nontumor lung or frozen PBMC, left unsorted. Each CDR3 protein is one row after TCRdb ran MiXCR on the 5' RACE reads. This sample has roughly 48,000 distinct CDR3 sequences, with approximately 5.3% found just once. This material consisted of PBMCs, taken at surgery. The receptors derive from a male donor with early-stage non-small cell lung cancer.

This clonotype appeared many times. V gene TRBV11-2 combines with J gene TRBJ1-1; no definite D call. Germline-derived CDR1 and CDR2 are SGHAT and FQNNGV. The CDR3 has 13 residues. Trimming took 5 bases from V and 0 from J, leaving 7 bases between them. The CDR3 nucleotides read TGTGCCAGCAGCCTCCCGTTGAACACTGAAGCTTTCTTT. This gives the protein CASSLPLNTEAFF.

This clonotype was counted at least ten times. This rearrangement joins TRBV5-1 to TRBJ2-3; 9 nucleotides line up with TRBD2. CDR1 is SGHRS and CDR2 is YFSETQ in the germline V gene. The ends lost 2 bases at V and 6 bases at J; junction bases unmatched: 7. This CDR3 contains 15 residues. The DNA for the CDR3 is TGCGCCAGCAGCTTATCCGGCAGCGGGAGGGATACGCAGTATTTT. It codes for CASSLSGSGRDTQYF.

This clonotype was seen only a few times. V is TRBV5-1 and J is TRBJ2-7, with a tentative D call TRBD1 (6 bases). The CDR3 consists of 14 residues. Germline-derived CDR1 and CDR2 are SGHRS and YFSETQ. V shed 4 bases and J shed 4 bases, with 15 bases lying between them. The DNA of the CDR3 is TGCGCCAGCAGCCTACAGGGTAACAATTACGAGCAGTACTTC. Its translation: CASSLQGNNYEQYF.

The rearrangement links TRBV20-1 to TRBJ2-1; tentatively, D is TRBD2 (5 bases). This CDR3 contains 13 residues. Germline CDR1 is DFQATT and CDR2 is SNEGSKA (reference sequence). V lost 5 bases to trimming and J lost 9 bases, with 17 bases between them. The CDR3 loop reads CSAPYRGEAEQFF. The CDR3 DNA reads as TGCAGTGCTCCCTATCGGGGAGAGGCTGAGCAGTTCTTC.

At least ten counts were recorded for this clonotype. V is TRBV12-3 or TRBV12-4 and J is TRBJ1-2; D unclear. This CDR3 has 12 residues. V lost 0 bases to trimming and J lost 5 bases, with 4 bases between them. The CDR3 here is CASSLASYGYTF. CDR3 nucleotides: TGTGCCAGCAGTTTAGCGAGTTATGGCTACACCTTC.

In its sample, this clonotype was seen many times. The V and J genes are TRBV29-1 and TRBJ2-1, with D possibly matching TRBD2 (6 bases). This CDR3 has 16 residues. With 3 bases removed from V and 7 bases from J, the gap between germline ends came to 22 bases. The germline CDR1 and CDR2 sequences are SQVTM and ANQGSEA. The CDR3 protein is CSVEGPTSGFFNEQFF. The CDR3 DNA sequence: TGCAGCGTTGAGGGCCCCACGAGCGGGTTTTTTAATGAGCAGTTCTTC.

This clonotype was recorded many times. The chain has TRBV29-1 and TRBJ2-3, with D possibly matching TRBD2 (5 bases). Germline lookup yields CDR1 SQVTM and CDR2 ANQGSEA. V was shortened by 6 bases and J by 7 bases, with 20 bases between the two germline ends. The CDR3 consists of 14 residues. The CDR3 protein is CSVLERQVLNTQYF. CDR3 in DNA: TGCAGCGTGCTCGAGCGGCAGGTTCTAAATACGCAGTATTTT.

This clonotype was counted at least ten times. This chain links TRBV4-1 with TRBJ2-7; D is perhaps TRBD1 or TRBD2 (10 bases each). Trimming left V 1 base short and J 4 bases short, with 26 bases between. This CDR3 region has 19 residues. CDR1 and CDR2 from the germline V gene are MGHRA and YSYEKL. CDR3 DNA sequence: TGCGCCAGCAGCCAAGCCGGGACAGGGGCTAGCGGGAGTCTTTACGAGCAGTACTTC. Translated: CASSQAGTGASGSLYEQYF.